A single sample gave rise to the 15 T cell receptor beta chains below, sequenced in a study of blood T cell repertoires in COVID-19 (dated by TCRdb to about 2020). Library preparation was by the immunoSEQ multiplex PCR assay. TCRdb holds this immuneACCESS table with in-frame rearrangements only. Some clones are missing; in checked studies, unresolved V genes explain under half, and the rest has no known cause. This sample holds more than 45,000 clones; 65% to 90% were observed only once. Less than 3% of the sample rests with the top ten. The sequenced sample consisted of peripheral blood. The receptors were sampled from a woman aged 80 or over with acute or convalescent COVID-19.

The genes are TRBV19 and TRBJ1-3, with D possibly TRBD1 on 6 matching bases. V lost 5 bases and J lost 4, with 12 bases in between. The CDR3 totals 14 residues. Germline lookup yields CDR1 LNHDA and CDR2 SQIVND (reference sequence). CDR3 nucleotide sequence: TGTGCCAGTAGTCCCCGGACAGCGGGAAACACCATATATTTT. It codes for CASSPRTAGNTIYF.

The chain uses TRBV12-3 or TRBV12-4 and TRBJ1-1; D is ambiguous. V was shortened by 5 bases and J by 0 bases, with 7 bases between the two germline ends. CDR3 length: 13 residues. This CDR3 is CASSPVMNTEAFF. The CDR3 nucleotides are TGTGCCAGCAGTCCAGTAATGAACACTGAAGCTTTCTTT.

The chain has TRBV6-5 and TRBJ1-2, with 10 bases that match TRBD1. J lost 10 bases, V lost 8 bases, and 4 bases had no gene match. Germline CDR1 and CDR2: MNHEY and SVGAGI. The CDR3 is 11 residues long. The chain's CDR3 is CASDRGRNYTF. DNA of the CDR3: TGTGCCAGCGACAGGGGGCGAAACTACACCTTC.

The CDR3 DNA is TGTGCCACAGGGGAGGGCTATGGCTACACCTTC. Translation gives CATGEGYGYTF. The chain employs TRBV19 and TRBJ1-2; possible D gene TRBD1, 6 bases. The ends were cut back, 10 bases at V and 4 bases at J, with 10 bases in the middle. The CDR3 has 11 residues. Germline lookup yields CDR1 LNHDA and CDR2 SQIVND (reference sequence).

The genes are TRBV7-9 and TRBJ2-7; D gene unclear. CDR1 and CDR2 (germline): SEHNR, FQNEAQ (reference sequence). V lost 5 bases, J lost 2 bases, and 13 bases lay in between. CDR3 length: 14 amino acids. In DNA form, the CDR3 reads TGTGCCAGCAGCCCGCTATCTTCGACCTACGAGCAGTACTTC. Translating gives CASSPLSSTYEQYF.

The chain combines TRBV21-1 with TRBJ2-6; the tabulated D call, TRBD1, remains unverified against the DNA. TRBV21-1 is shown as a pseudogene. This CDR3 has 20 residues. As DNA, the CDR3 is TGTGCCAGCAGCAAAGCCAGGACAGGGGGATTATCTTCTGGGGCCAACGTCCTGACTTTC. Translated: CASSKARTGGLSSGANVLTF.

This clone was seen only a few times. The chain employs TRBV11-2 and TRBJ1-6; D ambiguous. Trimming left V 1 base short and J 9 bases short, with 13 bases between. From germline, CDR1 is SGHAT and CDR2 FQNNGV. The CDR3 is 15 amino acids. Here the CDR3 reads CASSLGNSLPSPLHF. The DNA for the CDR3 is TGTGCCAGCAGCTTAGGTAACAGCCTTCCTTCACCCCTCCACTTT. The variable domain in full, with the rest retrieved from reference TRBV11-2 and TRBJ1-6, is EAGVAQSPRYKIIEKRQSVAFWCNPISGHATLYWYQQILGQGPKLLIQFQNNGVVDDSQLPKDRFSAERLKGVDSTLKIQPAKLEDSAVYLCASSLGNSLPSPLHFGNGTRLTVT.

DNA of the CDR3: TGTGCCAGCAGCTACCGACAGGGGGATTCACCCCTCCACTTT. Residues: CASSYRQGDSPLHF. The chain has TRBV3-1 (or the pseudogene TRBV3-2) and TRBJ1-6, with 9 bases aligning to TRBD1. The germline gives CDR1 LGHDT, CDR2 YNNKEL (reference sequence). V lost 5 bases, J lost 8 bases, and 4 bases stayed unmatched. CDR3 length: 14 amino acids.

In DNA form, the CDR3 reads TGTGCCAGCAGTTACTCCGGGACAGGGAATCAGCCCCAGCATTTT. Protein product: CASSYSGTGNQPQHF. This chain joins TRBV6-2 or TRBV6-3 and TRBJ1-5; 9 nucleotides line up with TRBD1. CDR1 is MNHEY, CDR2 SVGEGT, per germline. V shed 0 bases and J 4 bases; nucleotides not matched to a gene: 1. The CDR3 is 15 amino acids.

The chain links TRBV4-2 to TRBJ2-2; 7 bases map to TRBD1. The germline gives CDR1 LGHNA, CDR2 YNFKEQ. The CDR3 totals 15 residues. V shed 3 bases and J 2 bases; nucleotides not matched to a gene: 3. This chain's CDR3 is CASSQRDSNTGELFF. The CDR3 coding sequence is TGTGCCAGCAGCCAGAGGGACAGCAACACCGGGGAGCTGTTTTTT.

This rearrangement joins TRBV13 to TRBJ2-5, with D possibly TRBD1 on 5 matching bases. This CDR3 comprises 16 residues. Germline lookup yields CDR1 PRHDT and CDR2 FYEKMQ (reference sequence). Between the trimmed V and J ends, which lost 4 bases and 1 base, there was a span of 16 bases. CDR3 bases: TGTGCCAGCAGCTCTTCCCGTTTAGGGGCCCAAGAGACCCAGTACTTC. Protein product: CASSSSRLGAQETQYF.

The chain recombines TRBV19 with TRBJ2-3; TRBD2 matches 9 bases. Trimming cost V 4 bases and J 4 bases; bases outside gene matches: 3. CDR3 length equals 14 residues. Germline CDR1 and CDR2: LNHDA and SQIVND (reference sequence). The CDR3 nucleotides read TGTGCCAGTAGTAGCGGGGGGGCCCCAGATACGCAGTATTTT. Protein: CASSSGGAPDTQYF.

CDR3 amino acids: CSVVNNYGYTF. DNA for the CDR3: TGCAGCGTTGTTAATAACTATGGCTACACCTTC. The chain employs TRBV29-1 and TRBJ1-2; D is ambiguous. The CDR3 contains 11 residues. With 4 bases removed from V and 1 base from J, the gap between germline ends came to 4 bases. CDR1 is SQVTM and CDR2 is ANQGSEA in the germline V gene.

The chain joins TRBV19 to TRBJ1-4, with D possibly being TRBD1 (6 bases). Germline V CDR1 and CDR2: LNHDA, SQIVND (reference sequence). This CDR3 spans 15 amino acids. V was shortened by 8 bases and J by 0 bases, with 13 bases between the two germline ends. The CDR3 DNA is TGTGCCAGTCGCCGGACAGCCGCAACTAATGAAAAACTGTTTTTT. Translating it yields CASRRTAATNEKLFF.

CDR3 residues: CASSFWTSGAPYNEQFF. In DNA form, the CDR3 reads TGTGCCAGCAGCTTCTGGACTAGCGGGGCCCCCTACAATGAGCAGTTCTTC. The chain joins TRBV5-8 to TRBJ2-1, with 12 bases fitting TRBD2. This CDR3 is built from 17 residues. Germline-derived CDR1 and CDR2 are SGHTS and YDEGEE. V lost 2 bases and J lost 2; bases outside the gene matches: 5. Looking up the rest from reference TRBV5-8 and TRBJ2-1 gives the full variable domain: EAGVTQSPTHLIKTRGQQATLRCSPISGHTSVYWYQQALGLGLQFLLWYDEGEERNRGNFPPRFSGRQFPNYSSELNVNALELEDSALYLCASSFWTSGAPYNEQFFGPGTRLTVL.